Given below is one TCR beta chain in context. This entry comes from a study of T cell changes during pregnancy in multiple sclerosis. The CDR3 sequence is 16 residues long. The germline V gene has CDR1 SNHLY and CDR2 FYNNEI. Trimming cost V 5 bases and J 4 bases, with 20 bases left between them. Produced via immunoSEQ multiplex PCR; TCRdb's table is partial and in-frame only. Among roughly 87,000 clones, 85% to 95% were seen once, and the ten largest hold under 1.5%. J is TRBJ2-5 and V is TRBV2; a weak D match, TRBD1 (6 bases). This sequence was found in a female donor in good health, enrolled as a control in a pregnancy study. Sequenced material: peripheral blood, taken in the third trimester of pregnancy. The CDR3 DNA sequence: TGTGCCAGCAGTAGAGAGAACCGGCGACAGGCAGAGACCCAGTACTTC. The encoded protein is CASSRENRRQAETQYF.